The 29 T cell receptor beta chains listed next were all sequenced from one sample in a study of CXCR3-negative and CXCR3-positive naive CD8 T cells. UMI-labeled 5' RACE yielded the TRB cDNA libraries. TCRdb reworked the 5' RACE reads into one entry per CDR3 protein, no DNA. Recorded for this sample: about 43,000 distinct CDR3 sequences. The sample was memory CD8+ T cells from blood. The receptors stem from a human donor in good health. Some clones in this sample may be carry-over from other donors' samples.

The chain has TRBV29-1 and TRBJ2-5; TCRdb picks TRBD1, but there is no DNA to check that call. CDR1 is SQVTM and CDR2 is ANQGSEA in the germline V gene. The length of the CDR3 is 13 residues. CDR3 amino acids: CSVEKGARETQYF.

V usage is TRBV20-1 and J usage is TRBJ2-1; the D call of TRBD2 rests on TCRdb alone, since no DNA is present to check it. The CDR3 contains 13 residues. Germline loops: CDR1 DFQATT, CDR2 SNEGSKA (reference sequence). Here the CDR3 reads CSAGGLAGFEQFF.

This chain joins TRBV6-2 or TRBV6-3 and TRBJ1-2. From germline, CDR1 is MNHEY and CDR2 SVGEGT. The length of the CDR3 is 11 residues. The CDR3 is CASSLNYGYTF.

The V and J genes are TRBV4-2 and TRBJ1-1; TCRdb's D call of TRBD1 is untestable without DNA. The CDR3 sequence is 14 residues long. Germline V CDR1 and CDR2: LGHNA, YNFKEQ. The CDR3 sequence is CASSQDSGATEAFF.

The rearrangement uses TRBV9 and TRBJ2-7; TCRdb picks TRBD2, but there is no DNA to check that call. The CDR3 extends over 15 amino acids. Looked up from germline, CDR1 is SGDLS and CDR2 is YYNGEE. CDR3 amino acids: CASSEGRGSVYEQYF.

The chain combines TRBV7-8 with TRBJ2-3; the TRBD2 assignment by TCRdb is unverifiable without DNA. This CDR3 has 17 amino acids. Germline lookup yields CDR1 SGHVS and CDR2 FQNEAQ. The CDR3 sequence is CASRGLPTITSTDTQYF.

The chain combines TRBV6-4 with TRBJ2-3; TCRdb reports TRBD2, a call that lacks DNA to check it against. Germline V lookup: CDR1 MRHNA, CDR2 SNTAGT. CDR3 length equals 13 residues. The CDR3 loop reads CASSEGEADTQYF.

The chain combines TRBV3-1 with TRBJ2-3; lacking DNA, the TRBD1 call made by TCRdb goes unchecked. CDR1 LGHDT and CDR2 YNNKEL come from the germline V gene (reference sequence). The CDR3 loop spans 15 amino acids. The CDR3 region is CASSHRGAALDTQYF.

The chain couples TRBV6-2 or TRBV6-3 to TRBJ2-1; TCRdb's D gene call, TRBD2, goes unchecked for lack of DNA. Germline CDR1 reads MNHEY; CDR2 reads SVGEGT. The CDR3 loop spans 14 amino acids. CDR3 sequence reads: CASSSRGPPNEQFF.

J is TRBJ1-4 and V is TRBV29-1; checking the TCRdb D call of TRBD1 is not possible without DNA. Per the germline V gene, CDR1 is SQVTM and CDR2 is ANQGSEA. The CDR3 spans 17 residues. The CDR3 loop reads CSVETGQGAVTNEKLFF. The full variable domain, in which reference TRBV29-1 and TRBJ1-4 provide the parts outside the CDR3, is SAVISQKPSRDICQRGTSLTIQCQVDSQVTMMFWYRQQPGQSLTLIATANQGSEATYESGFVIDKFPISRPNLTFSTLTVSNMSPEDSSIYLCSVETGQGAVTNEKLFFGSGTQLSVL.

The chain couples TRBV29-1 to TRBJ2-7; TCRdb proposes TRBD1, but this gene call is untestable without DNA. CDR1 is SQVTM, CDR2 ANQGSEA, per germline. The CDR3 spans 13 residues. CDR3 sequence reads: CSVETGTGYEQYF.

V usage is TRBV12-5 and J usage is TRBJ2-1; there is no DNA to check the TCRdb D call of TRBD2. The CDR3 contains 18 residues. CDR1 is LGHNT, CDR2 FRNRAP, per germline. The chain's CDR3 is CASGFLVSGRVTYNEQFF.

The CDR3 region is CSATTGMNTEAFF. The chain combines TRBV20-1 with TRBJ1-1; TCRdb's D call of TRBD1 is untestable without DNA. Germline V gene sequence: CDR1 DFQATT, CDR2 SNEGSKA (reference sequence). This CDR3 has 13 residues.

The rearrangement uses TRBV29-1 and TRBJ2-3; TCRdb names TRBD1, which stays unverified in the absence of DNA. Germline V CDR1 and CDR2: SQVTM, ANQGSEA. The CDR3 is 15 residues long. CDR3 sequence: CSVDPQDRDTDTQYF.

CDR3 loop: CSVEADNYNEQFF. This chain links TRBV29-1 with TRBJ2-1. CDR1 is SQVTM, CDR2 ANQGSEA, per germline. The CDR3 sequence is 13 residues long.

This chain links TRBV7-2 with TRBJ2-1; TCRdb designates TRBD1, a call that cannot be tested without DNA. The CDR3 length is 15 residues. In germline, CDR1 is SGHTA, CDR2 FQGNSA. This CDR3 is CASSSGQGADNEQFF.

The rearrangement joins TRBV4-1 to TRBJ1-2. In germline, CDR1 is MGHRA, CDR2 YSYEKL. The CDR3 contains 15 residues. The CDR3 sequence: CASSQDEGLFYGYTF.

The genes are TRBV7-9 and TRBJ2-3. Germline values: CDR1 SEHNR, CDR2 FQNEAQ (reference sequence). This CDR3 comprises 12 residues. The CDR3 loop is CASSLSTDTQYF.

V is TRBV7-9 and J is TRBJ1-1. Per the germline V gene, CDR1 is SEHNR and CDR2 is FQNEAQ (reference sequence). The CDR3 extends over 13 amino acids. The CDR3 here is CASSPLRGTEAFF.

The V gene is TRBV7-8, the J gene TRBJ2-2. Germline V gene sequence: CDR1 SGHVS, CDR2 FQNEAQ. The CDR3 runs to 13 residues. CDR3 protein: CASSLPYTGELFF.

This chain uses TRBV25-1 with TRBJ2-7; TCRdb's D gene call, TRBD1, goes unchecked for lack of DNA. Germline V CDR1 and CDR2: MGHDK, SYGVNS. The CDR3 runs to 14 residues. This CDR3 is CASSVQGANYEQYF.

The genes are TRBV20-1 and TRBJ1-5; TCRdb lists TRBD1, though no DNA is available to test this call. Germline-derived CDR1 and CDR2 are DFQATT and SNEGSKA (reference sequence). CDR3 length: 14 amino acids. The CDR3 loop is CSASQTGAAGPQHF.

J is TRBJ1-5 and V is TRBV10-3. From germline, CDR1 is ENHRY and CDR2 SYGVKD. This CDR3 is built from 16 residues. CDR3: CAISDPSGLSDQPQHF.

Frequency places this clonotype as medium-sized. The chain uses TRBV4-2 and TRBJ2-1. From germline, CDR1 is LGHNA and CDR2 YNFKEQ. The CDR3 is 16 amino acids. CDR3 sequence: CASSLRGTVDNNEQFF.

This chain connects TRBV5-5 to TRBJ2-7; TCRdb returns TRBD1, unconfirmable since there is no DNA. This CDR3 comprises 15 residues. From germline, CDR1 is SGHKS and CDR2 YYEKEE (reference sequence). The CDR3 spells CASSLAGQSSYEQYF.

The J gene is TRBJ1-1, the V gene TRBV29-1. The CDR3 is 12 residues long. Germline CDR1 is SQVTM and CDR2 is ANQGSEA. This CDR3 is CSALDTNTEAFF.

This chain joins TRBV27 and TRBJ2-3. This CDR3 is 16 amino acids long. Germline CDR1 MNHEY, CDR2 SMNVEV (reference sequence). CDR3 residues: CASKPLPAVSTDTQYF.

This chain uses TRBV3-1 with TRBJ2-5; absent DNA, TCRdb's TRBD2 call cannot be checked. The germline gives CDR1 LGHDT, CDR2 YNNKEL (reference sequence). The CDR3 is made up of 15 amino acids. CDR3 in amino acids: CASSERLAEKETQYF.

The chain employs TRBV12-3 or TRBV12-4 and TRBJ2-1; the TCRdb call, TRBD1, lacks DNA for checking. CDR3 length equals 18 residues. The CDR3: CASSSRGQGKIGYNEQFF.